This T cell receptor (beta chain) was recorded in a study of blood T cells in healthy people across ages. A sample-barcoded 5' primer and a J-beta primer mix were used in a second PCR of about 7 to 12 cycles. TCRdb independently ran MiXCR on the 5' RACE reads; one entry per CDR3 protein. The data hold roughly 1,800,000 distinct CDR3 sequences, with just under 50% observed a single time. This clonotype was obtained from a middle-aged woman in good health. Sequenced: blood.

DNA of the CDR3: TGTGCCAGCAGCTTATATTTCGGGGGGGATGAGACCCAGTACTTC. Translation gives CASSLYFGGDETQYF. The chain joins TRBV11-2 to TRBJ2-5; 8 bases agree with TRBD2. The V and J ends lost 2 bases and 5 bases, in that order; junction bases with no gene match: 7. This CDR3 contains 15 residues. Germline lookup yields CDR1 SGHAT and CDR2 FQNNGV.